Below, one T cell receptor (beta chain) is given with its context. In the original analysis: Using reference gene primer amplification, nucleated cell counts were estimated. Assay: immunoSEQ multiplex PCR; the TCRdb copy retains only in-frame clones and omits some. The V and J calls and the clone size are those of that table, but D and trimming were determined from the DNA. The table shows 50,000 to 75,000 clones, with around three quarters occurring only once. The data stem from a study of blood T cell repertoires in COVID-19. Study as a whole: Samples came from the United States, Italy and Spain, spanning acute and convalescent COVID-19.

Per germline, CDR1 SGDLS and CDR2 YYNGEE. Deletions cut 0 bases from V and 7 bases from J, with 11 bases between. The CDR3 is 14 residues long. Sequencing used peripheral blood. The TCR comes from a man in his 60s with acute or convalescent COVID-19. This sequence joins TRBV9 and TRBJ2-1, with a possible D match to TRBD2 (5 bases). The CDR3 reads CASSVGAGWNEQFF. CDR3 DNA sequence: TGTGCCAGCAGCGTAGGGGCGGGCTGGAATGAGCAGTTCTTC.